This T cell receptor (beta chain) derives from a study of neurological immune-mediated disorders. The sample holds many counts of this clonotype. 5'RACE with 10-nucleotide random UMIs generated the cDNA. Every sequencing run produced over 200 million TCR-beta sequences that came from 15-18 subjects. MiXCR, applied by TCRdb to the 5' RACE reads, yields one record per CDR3 protein. The data show around 50,000 distinct CDR3 sequences, around 3.5% seen once. Per the germline V gene, CDR1 is DFQATT and CDR2 is SNEGSKA (reference sequence). V lost 5 bases, J lost 7 bases, and 18 bases lay in between. CDR3 size: 14 residues.

The chain joins TRBV20-1 to TRBJ1-5, with a tentative D call TRBD1 (6 bases). This TCR derives from a man in his sixties with multiple sclerosis. Sequenced material: PBMCs. This chain's CDR3 is CSAAAGQGRQPQHF. The DNA for the CDR3 is TGCAGTGCTGCCGCCGGGCAGGGGCGGCAGCCCCAGCATTTT.